These T cell receptor beta chains were read from a single sample in a study of blood T cell repertoires in COVID-19. Data came from immunoSEQ multiplex PCR; TCRdb stores just in-frame clones and leaves some out. Among tens of thousands of clones listed, approximately 86% were seen once. Sequencing input: peripheral blood. The receptors were sampled from a woman in her fifties or sixties with acute or convalescent COVID-19. Each CDR3 is given with its conserved first and last residue. The D gene is left open where the match is weak. Clone size is stated in some rows and not others, as once, few, many or a class when expanded.

V gene,clone size,J gene,CDR3 length,D gene,CDR3 DNA,CDR3 protein
TRBV21-1,-,TRBJ2-1,14,-,TGTGCCAGCCGTCTAATCCTAGCGGACAATGAGCAGTTCTTC,CASRLILADNEQFF
TRBV19,-,TRBJ1-5,15,-,TGTGCCAGTAGTATAGTGGGGCATGACAATCAGCCCCAGCATTTT,CASSIVGHDNQPQHF
TRBV9,-,TRBJ1-2,15,-,TGTGCCAGCAGCGTAGGAGGCAGGGTAACGGATGGCTACACCTTC,CASSVGGRVTDGYTF
TRBV29-1,-,TRBJ1-1,11,-,TGCAGCGTTGGTTCCGGGAGGGAGGCTTTCTTT,CSVGSGREAFF
TRBV21-1,-,TRBJ1-5,14,-,TGTGCCAGCATCACTCAGGGGTTCAATCAGCCCCAGCATTTT,CASITQGFNQPQHF
TRBV6-5,-,TRBJ1-2,15,-,TGTGCCAGCAGTTACTCTCGACAGGAAAACTATGGCTACACCTTC,CASSYSRQENYGYTF
TRBV7-9,-,TRBJ2-5,17,-,TGTGCCAGCAGCCCCCTTTCCAGTTCGCCCTTGAAAGAGACCCAGTACTTC,CASSPLSSSPLKETQYF
TRBV18,-,TRBJ1-2,14,-,TGTGCCAGCTCACCGCAGGATTCCAACTATGGCTACACCTTC,CASSPQDSNYGYTF
TRBV2,-,TRBJ2-1,15,-,TGTGCCAGCACCCCCGGACAGACAACGCACAATGAGCAGTTCTTC,CASTPGQTTHNEQFF
TRBV6-5,-,TRBJ1-5,15,-,TGTGCCAGCAGTTACGAGGGCGGTAGCAATCAGCCCCAGCATTTT,CASSYEGGSNQPQHF
TRBV12-3/TRBV12-4,-,TRBJ1-5,13,TRBD1,TGTGCCAGCAGTTGGACAGGGGGTCAGCCCCAGCATTTT,CASSWTGGQPQHF
TRBV6-5,-,TRBJ2-7,14,TRBD1,TGTGCCAGCAGTTACGGACAGGTTCGGCACGAGCAGTACTTC,CASSYGQVRHEQYF
TRBV11-2,-,TRBJ1-3,13,-,TGTGCCAGCAGCTCTACCGAGGGAAACACCATATATTTT,CASSSTEGNTIYF
TRBV19,-,TRBJ1-5,15,-,TGTGCCAGTAGTATAATGGCAGATCAGAATCAGCCCCAGCATTTT,CASSIMADQNQPQHF
TRBV20-1,-,TRBJ1-6,13,-,TGCAGTGCTAGTTTAAACAGTAATTCACCCCTCCACTTT,CSASLNSNSPLHF
TRBV7-9,few,TRBJ2-2,14,-,TGTGCCAGCAGCTTATCGCGGGACACCGGGGAGCTGTTTTTT,CASSLSRDTGELFF
TRBV14,-,TRBJ1-2,16,-,TGTGCCAGCAGCCACTATTTCAGGGGTGGTAACTATGGCTACACCTTC,CASSHYFRGGNYGYTF
TRBV30,-,TRBJ1-2,12,-,TGTGCCTGGAGTGAGGCCGCAGGGGGCTACACCTTC,CAWSEAAGGYTF
TRBV28,-,TRBJ2-7,14,TRBD1,TGTGCTACCTCTGGGACAGAGAGCTCCTACGAGCAGTACTTC,CATSGTESSYEQYF
TRBV11-2,once,TRBJ2-2,13,-,TGTGCCAGCAGCCCTGAGTGGACCGGGGAGCTGTTTTTT,CASSPEWTGELFF
TRBV9,-,TRBJ2-7,14,-,TGTGCCAGCAGCGTAGGTGGGGGCCCCTACGAGCAGTACTTC,CASSVGGGPYEQYF
TRBV6-1,-,TRBJ2-7,14,TRBD2,TGTGCCAGCAGTGAACAGCGGGGGTCTTACGAGCAGTACTTC,CASSEQRGSYEQYF
TRBV3-1/TRBV3-2,-,TRBJ2-7,12,-,TGTGCCAGCAGCCTGAGCTCCTACGAGCAGTACTTC,CASSLSSYEQYF
TRBV30,-,TRBJ1-1,11,-,TGTGCCTGGAGTGTAATTCGGGTAGCTTTCTTT,CAWSVIRVAFF
TRBV27,-,TRBJ1-2,15,TRBD1,TGTGCCACCCTCCCCGGGACAGGAGCAGACTATGGCTACACCTTC,CATLPGTGADYGYTF
TRBV28,-,TRBJ1-1,15,-,TGTGCCAGCAGTAAGGGGAGGGGCTCGAACACTGAAGCTTTCTTT,CASSKGRGSNTEAFF
TRBV6-5,-,TRBJ2-7,14,TRBD1,TGTGCCAGCAGCCTGGACAGGGGGTCTTACGAGCAGTACTTC,CASSLDRGSYEQYF
TRBV11-3,-,TRBJ1-1,14,-,TGTGCCAGCAGCTTAGCCGGGGTTAACACTGAAGCTTTCTTT,CASSLAGVNTEAFF
TRBV18,-,TRBJ1-4,19,TRBD1,TGTGCCAGCTCACCACCCGGACAGGGCATTGGGTCAACTAATGAAAAACTGTTTTTT,CASSPPGQGIGSTNEKLFF
TRBV28,-,TRBJ2-3,15,TRBD1,TGTGCCAGCAGTCCGGACAGGGGGCTTACAGATACGCAGTATTTT,CASSPDRGLTDTQYF